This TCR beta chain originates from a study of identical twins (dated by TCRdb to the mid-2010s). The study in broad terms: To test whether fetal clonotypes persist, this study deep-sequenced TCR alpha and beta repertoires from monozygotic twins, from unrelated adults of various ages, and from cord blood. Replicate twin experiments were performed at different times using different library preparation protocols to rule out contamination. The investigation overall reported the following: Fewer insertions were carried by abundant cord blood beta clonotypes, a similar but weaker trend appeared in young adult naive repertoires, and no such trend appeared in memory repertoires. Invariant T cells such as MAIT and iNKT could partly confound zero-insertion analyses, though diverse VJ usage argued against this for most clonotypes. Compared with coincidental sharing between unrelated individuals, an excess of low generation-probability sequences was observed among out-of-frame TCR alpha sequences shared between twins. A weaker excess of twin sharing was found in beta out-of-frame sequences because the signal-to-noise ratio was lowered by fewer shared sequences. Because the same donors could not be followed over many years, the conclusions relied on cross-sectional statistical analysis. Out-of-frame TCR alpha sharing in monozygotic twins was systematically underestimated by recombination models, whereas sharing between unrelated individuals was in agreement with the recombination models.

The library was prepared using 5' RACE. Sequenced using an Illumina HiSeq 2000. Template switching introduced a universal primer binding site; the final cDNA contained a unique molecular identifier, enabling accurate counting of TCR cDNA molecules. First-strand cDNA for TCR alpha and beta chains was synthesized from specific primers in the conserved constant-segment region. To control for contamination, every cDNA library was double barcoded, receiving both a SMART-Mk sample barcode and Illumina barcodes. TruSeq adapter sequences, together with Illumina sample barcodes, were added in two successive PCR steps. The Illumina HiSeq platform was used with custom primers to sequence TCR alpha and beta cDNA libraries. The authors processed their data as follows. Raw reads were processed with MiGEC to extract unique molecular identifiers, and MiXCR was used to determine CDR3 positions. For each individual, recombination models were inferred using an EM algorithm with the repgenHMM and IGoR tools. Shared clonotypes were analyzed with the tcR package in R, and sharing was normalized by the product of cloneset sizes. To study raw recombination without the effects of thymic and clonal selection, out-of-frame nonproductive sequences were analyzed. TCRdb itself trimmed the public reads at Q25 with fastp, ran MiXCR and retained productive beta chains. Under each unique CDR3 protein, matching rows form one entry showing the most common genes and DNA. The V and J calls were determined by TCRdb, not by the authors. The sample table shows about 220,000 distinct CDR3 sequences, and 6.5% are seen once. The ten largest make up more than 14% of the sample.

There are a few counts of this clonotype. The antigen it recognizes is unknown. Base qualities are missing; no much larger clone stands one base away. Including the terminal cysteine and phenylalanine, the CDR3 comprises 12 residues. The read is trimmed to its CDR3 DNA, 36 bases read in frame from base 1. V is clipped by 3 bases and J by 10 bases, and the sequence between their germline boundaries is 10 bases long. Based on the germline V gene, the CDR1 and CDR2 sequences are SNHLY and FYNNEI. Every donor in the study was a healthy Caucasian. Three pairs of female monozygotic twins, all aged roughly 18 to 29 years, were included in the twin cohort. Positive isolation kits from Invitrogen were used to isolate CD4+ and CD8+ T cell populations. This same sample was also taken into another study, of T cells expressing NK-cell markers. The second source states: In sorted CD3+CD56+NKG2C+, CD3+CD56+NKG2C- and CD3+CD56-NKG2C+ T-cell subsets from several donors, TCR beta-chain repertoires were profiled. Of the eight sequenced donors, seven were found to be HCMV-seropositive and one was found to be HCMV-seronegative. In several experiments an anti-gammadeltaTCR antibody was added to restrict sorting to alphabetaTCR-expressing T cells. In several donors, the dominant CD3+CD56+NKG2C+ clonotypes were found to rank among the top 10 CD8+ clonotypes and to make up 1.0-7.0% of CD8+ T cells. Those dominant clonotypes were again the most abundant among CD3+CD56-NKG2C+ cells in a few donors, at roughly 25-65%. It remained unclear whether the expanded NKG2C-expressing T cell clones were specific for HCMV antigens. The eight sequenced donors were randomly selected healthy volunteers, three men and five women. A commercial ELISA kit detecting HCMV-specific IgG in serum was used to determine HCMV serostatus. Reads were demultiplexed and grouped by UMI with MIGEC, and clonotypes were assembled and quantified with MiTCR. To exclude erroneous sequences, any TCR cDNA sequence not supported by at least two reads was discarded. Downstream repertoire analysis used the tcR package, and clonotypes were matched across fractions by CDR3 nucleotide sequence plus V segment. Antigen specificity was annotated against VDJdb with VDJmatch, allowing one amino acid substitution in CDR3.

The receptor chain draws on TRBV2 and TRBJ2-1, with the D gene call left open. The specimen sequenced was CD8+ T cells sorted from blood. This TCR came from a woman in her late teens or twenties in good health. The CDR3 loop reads CASSDPLGEQFF. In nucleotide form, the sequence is TGTGCCAGCAGTGACCCCCTTGGAGAGCAGTTCTTC.